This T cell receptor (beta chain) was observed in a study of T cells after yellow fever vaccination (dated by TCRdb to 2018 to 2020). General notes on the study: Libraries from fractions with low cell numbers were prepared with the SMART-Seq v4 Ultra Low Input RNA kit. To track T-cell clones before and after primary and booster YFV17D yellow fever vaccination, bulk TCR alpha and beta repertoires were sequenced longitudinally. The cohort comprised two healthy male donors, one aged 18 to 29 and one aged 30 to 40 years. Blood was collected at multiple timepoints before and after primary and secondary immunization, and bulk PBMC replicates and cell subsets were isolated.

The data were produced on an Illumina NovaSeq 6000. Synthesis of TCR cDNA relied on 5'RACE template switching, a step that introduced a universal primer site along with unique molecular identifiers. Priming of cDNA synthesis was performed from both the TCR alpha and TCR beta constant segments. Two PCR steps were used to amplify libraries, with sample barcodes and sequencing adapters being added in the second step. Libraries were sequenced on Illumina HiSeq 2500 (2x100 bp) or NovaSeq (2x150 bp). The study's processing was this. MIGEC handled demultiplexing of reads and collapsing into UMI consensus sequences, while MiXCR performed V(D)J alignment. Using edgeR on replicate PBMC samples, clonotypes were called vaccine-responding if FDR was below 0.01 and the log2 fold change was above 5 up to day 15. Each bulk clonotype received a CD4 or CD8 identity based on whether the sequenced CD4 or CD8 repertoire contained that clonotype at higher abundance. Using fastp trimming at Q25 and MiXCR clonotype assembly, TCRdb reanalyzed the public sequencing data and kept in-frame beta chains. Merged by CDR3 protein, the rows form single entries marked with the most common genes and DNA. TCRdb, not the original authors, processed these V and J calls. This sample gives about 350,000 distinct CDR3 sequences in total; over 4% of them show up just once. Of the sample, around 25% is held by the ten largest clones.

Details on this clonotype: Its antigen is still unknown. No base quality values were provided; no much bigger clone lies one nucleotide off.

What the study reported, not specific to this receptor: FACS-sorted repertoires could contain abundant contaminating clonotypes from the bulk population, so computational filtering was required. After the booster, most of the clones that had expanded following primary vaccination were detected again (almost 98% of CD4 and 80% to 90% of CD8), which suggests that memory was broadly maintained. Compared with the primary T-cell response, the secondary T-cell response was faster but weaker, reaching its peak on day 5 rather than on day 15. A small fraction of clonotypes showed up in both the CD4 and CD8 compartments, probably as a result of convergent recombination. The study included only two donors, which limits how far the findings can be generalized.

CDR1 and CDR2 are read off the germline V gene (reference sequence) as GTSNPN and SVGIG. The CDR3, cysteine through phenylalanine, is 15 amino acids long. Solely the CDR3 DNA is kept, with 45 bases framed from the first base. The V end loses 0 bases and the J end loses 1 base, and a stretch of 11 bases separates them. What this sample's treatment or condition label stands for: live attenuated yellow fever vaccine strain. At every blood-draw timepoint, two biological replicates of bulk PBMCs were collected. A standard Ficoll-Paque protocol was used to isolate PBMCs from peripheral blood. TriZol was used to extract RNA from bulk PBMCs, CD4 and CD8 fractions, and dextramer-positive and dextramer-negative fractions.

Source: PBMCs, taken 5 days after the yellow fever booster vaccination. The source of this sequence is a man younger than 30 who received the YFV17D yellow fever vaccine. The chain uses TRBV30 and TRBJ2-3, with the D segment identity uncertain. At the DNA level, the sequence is TGTGCCTGGAGTGTGGGTCAGGTGGGCACAGATACGCAGTATTTT. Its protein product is CAWSVGQVGTDTQYF.